The clone carrying this T cell receptor (beta chain) appeared a single time. Peripheral blood CD8+ and CD4+ T cells were profiled by TCR beta sequencing. The germline CDR1 and CDR2 sequences are SNHLY and FYNNEI. Trimming cost V 3 bases and J 1 base, with 12 bases left between them. The CDR3 is 15 amino acids. An input of about 0.45 to 1 ug of RNA was subjected to reverse transcription using random hexamers. A multiplex approach, immunoSEQ multiplex PCR, amplified TCR beta CDR3 across 54 Vbeta and 13 Jbeta. TCRdb called the immunoSEQ multiplex PCR reads again in MiXCR, with one record for every CDR3 protein. Of about 160,000 distinct CDR3 sequences in the sample, 90% to 95% are singletons; the top ten hold approximately 0.073%. These data are taken from a study of CD8 T cells in Susac syndrome.

The sample taken for sequencing was CD4+ T cells from PBMCs. The receptor's source is a human donor in good health. V gene TRBV2 combines with J gene TRBJ1-1; a weak D match, TRBD1 (5 bases). The CDR3 here is CASSERTLRNTEAFF. CDR3 in DNA: TGTGCCAGCAGTGAGCGGACACTGAGGAACACTGAAGCTTTCTTT.